This T cell receptor (beta chain) was profiled in a study of T cell responses to AZD1222 COVID-19 vaccine. Study-wide points: AZD1222 recipients seropositive at baseline numbered only six.

Repertoires were generated with immunoSEQ multiplex PCR, while TCRdb's copy carries only in-frame clones and drops some. Altogether some 81,000 clones are present, approximately 85% being singletons, with the ten largest covering approximately 3.6%. The study pooled second doses at about 4 or about 12 weeks. CDR3 length: 13 residues. Germline V lookup: CDR1 SEHNR, CDR2 FQNEAQ (reference sequence). V was clipped by 3 bases and J by 8 bases, with 13 bases between them. Points on this clone: The antigen is unknown.

The material sequenced was peripheral blood, taken 28 days after the second AZD1222 dose. J is TRBJ1-2 and V is TRBV7-9, with D perhaps matching TRBD1 (6 bases). The sequence was collected from an adult who received the AZD1222 COVID-19 vaccine. The CDR3 coding sequence is TGTGCCAGCAGCTTGCTCGCAGGGGACGGCTACACCTTC. It encodes CASSLLAGDGYTF.